These 13 T cell receptor beta chains share one sample of origin, sequenced in a study of cytomegalovirus exposure and HLA in healthy donors (TCRdb year 2017). Libraries were made using the immunoSEQ multiplex PCR assay. For the multiplex PCR, a mixture combining 60 forward primers for TCR Vbeta segments and 13 reverse primers for TCR Jbeta segments was used. Entries here come from immuneACCESS through TCRdb and include only in-frame sequences with V and J called. Some clones fail to appear in such tables; in the studies checked, an unresolved V gene covers under half of the shortfall, and the cause of the remainder is unknown. This sample is represented by around 200,000 clones; roughly 79% of them were singletons. The ten top clones hold about 2.1% of the sample. The sequencing input was PBMCs. The receptors originated from a woman under 40 in good health and CMV-seropositive.

The gene calls are TRBV7-8 and TRBJ2-3; 12 bases map to TRBD2. Germline lookup yields CDR1 SGHVS and CDR2 FQNEAQ. This CDR3 is built from 15 residues. Unmatched junction bases numbered 4, after V lost 3 bases and J lost 6 bases. CDR3 bases: TGTGCCAGCAGCTTCCTAGCGGGGGGGGGTGATACGCAGTATTTT. The encoded protein is CASSFLAGGGDTQYF. Full variable domain (outside the CDR3, taken from reference TRBV7-8 and TRBJ2-3): GAGVSQSPRYKVAKRGQDVALRCDPISGHVSLFWYQQALGQGPEFLTYFQNEAQLDKSGLPSDRFFAERPEGSVSTLKIQRTQQEDSAVYLCASSFLAGGGDTQYFGPGTRLTVL.

The chain employs TRBV6-6 and TRBJ2-7; TRBD1 aligns across 7 bases. CDR3 length: 16 residues. The germline CDR1 and CDR2 sequences are MNHNY and SVGAGI (reference sequence). V lost 7 bases to trimming and J lost 0 bases; unmatched junction nucleotides: 12. The CDR3 DNA reads as TGTGCCAGCAAACCTACAGGGGCCTCGAACTCCTACGAGCAGTACTTC. As protein: CASKPTGASNSYEQYF.

J is TRBJ2-3 and V is TRBV7-2; 7 bases agree with TRBD2. The junction had 15 bases not matched to a gene; V was cut back by 1 base and J by 5 bases. Germline assignment: CDR1 SGHTA and CDR2 FQGNSA. This CDR3 has 18 residues. The CDR3: CASSLGITAGTTGDTQYF. The DNA for the CDR3 is TGTGCCAGCAGCTTAGGAATTACAGCGGGGACGACGGGAGATACGCAGTATTTT.

The chain links TRBV28 to TRBJ1-5, with TRBD1 identical over 8 bases. Germline CDR1 and CDR2: MDHEN and SYDVKM. The V gene end was trimmed by 7 bases and the J gene end by 0 bases; junction bases not matched to a gene: 5. This CDR3 comprises 15 residues. Here the CDR3 DNA reads TGTGCCAGCACGAAAACAGGGGGTAGCAATCAGCCCCAGCATTTT. This codes for CASTKTGGSNQPQHF.

This chain uses TRBV7-9 with TRBJ1-2; tentatively, D is TRBD1 (6 bases). The CDR3 covers 16 residues. V was trimmed by 5 bases and J by 1 base, leaving 17 bases between them. In germline, CDR1 is SEHNR, CDR2 FQNEAQ (reference sequence). The chain's CDR3 is CASSPVRGPLNYGYTF. DNA for the CDR3: TGTGCCAGCAGCCCAGTGCGGGGGCCGCTTAACTATGGCTACACCTTC.

This chain joins TRBV30 and TRBJ1-3; D may be TRBD1 (5 bases). CDR3 length equals 14 residues. CDR1 and CDR2 from the germline V gene are GTSNPN and SVGIG (reference sequence). V dropped 0 bases and J dropped 3 bases, with 9 bases sitting between them. CDR3 nucleotides: TGTGCCTGGAGTGTATGGGGCGTTGGAAACACCATATATTTT. Amino acid sequence: CAWSVWGVGNTIYF.

The chain joins TRBV6-6 to TRBJ2-3, with a tentative D call TRBD2 (7 bases). V lost 8 bases and J lost 1, with 13 bases in between. Germline V gene data show CDR1 as MNHNY and CDR2 as SVGAGI (reference sequence). This CDR3 has 14 amino acids. DNA of the CDR3: TGTGCCAGCGGGCGGGGGCGGGGCACAGATACGCAGTATTTT. Encoded protein: CASGRGRGTDTQYF.

The rearrangement links TRBV6-1 to TRBJ2-2; maybe TRBD2 (6 bases). CDR3 length: 14 residues. Germline values: CDR1 MNHNS, CDR2 SASEGT. Deletions cut 7 bases from V and 6 bases from J, with 15 bases between. DNA of the CDR3: TGTGCCAGCAACCCCGGACCGGGGGCCGGGGAGCTGTTTTTT. It codes for CASNPGPGAGELFF.

The chain couples TRBV11-2 to TRBJ1-6; the match to TRBD1 covers 8 bases. V gave up 1 base and J gave up 10 bases; unmatched junction bases: 6. CDR3 size: 15 residues. Germline V gene lookup returns CDR1 SGHAT and CDR2 FQNNGV. The CDR3 nucleotides read TGTGCCAGCAGCTTAGTCACAGGGGGGGGATCACCCCTCCACTTT. Its protein is CASSLVTGGGSPLHF.

A single count supports this clone. J is TRBJ2-1 and V is TRBV29-1; D remains ambiguous. V lost 8 bases and J 7 bases, leaving 12 bases between the germline ends. The germline V gene encodes CDR1 SQVTM and CDR2 ANQGSEA. The length of the CDR3 is 11 residues. The CDR3 DNA sequence: TGCAGCCCACTCCTACGGAATGAGCAGTTCTTC. Its translation is CSPLLRNEQFF.

The genes are TRBV6-5 and TRBJ2-5; D is uncertain. The DNA end lines up better with TRBJ2-7; the J call may be wrong. Germline CDR1 is MNHEY and CDR2 is SVGAGI. CDR3 length: 14 amino acids. CDR3 in DNA: TGTGCCAGCAGTTCTCCGGGTTTAAGCTACGAGCAGTACTTC. Translating gives CASSSPGLSYEQYF.

This clone has only a few counts. This chain joins TRBV10-3 and TRBJ2-3; 11 nucleotides line up with TRBD2. The CDR3 length is 16 residues. CDR1 and CDR2 from the germline V gene are ENHRY and SYGVKD. Unmatched junction bases numbered 11, after V lost 7 bases and J lost 5 bases. The CDR3 region has the DNA TGTGCCATCAAGCCAACTAGCGGGAGAGCCGGAGATACGCAGTATTTT. Its protein product is CAIKPTSGRAGDTQYF.

V and J are TRBV15 and TRBJ2-3; D is perhaps TRBD2 (6 bases). V gave up 6 bases and J gave up 4 bases, with 14 bases separating them. Germline CDR1 and CDR2: LNHNV and YYDKDF (reference sequence). The CDR3 contains 14 residues. In nucleotides, the CDR3 is TGTGCCACCAGTCCCGGGGGAGACGCAGATACGCAGTATTTT. Protein sequence: CATSPGGDADTQYF. The full variable domain, in which reference TRBV15 and TRBJ2-3 provide the parts outside the CDR3, is DAMVIQNPRYQVTQFGKPVTLSCSQTLNHNVMYWYQQKSSQAPKLLFHYYDKDFNNEADTPDNFQSRRPNTSFCFLDIRSPGLGDTAMYLCATSPGGDADTQYFGPGTRLTVL.